This T cell receptor beta chain was identified during a study of tumor-infiltrating lymphocytes in primary liver carcinoma. Blood RNA was derived from unsorted whole blood, and germline DNA was extracted too. Collected before surgery were roughly 3.9 milliliters of peripheral blood. TCR beta cDNA was prepared out of approximately 500 ng total RNA by means of a constant-region primer. Slightly modified ARM-PCR served as the procedure for the TCR beta libraries. These libraries came from three rounds of nested multiplex PCR. Running nine to ten cycles apiece, the first two PCR rounds relied on TRBV1-TRBV30 forward primers together with a C-beta reverse primer. One entry per CDR3 protein, called by TCRdb with MiXCR from the multiplex PCR reads. The profile shows almost 200,000 distinct CDR3 sequences, about two thirds of them singletons. Study-wide findings and caveats: Tumor-blood pairs (like tumor-adjacent pairs) overlapped less than tumor region pairs did. Samples, which were bulk and unsorted, did not allow CD4+ and CD8+ repertoires to be compared.

V dropped 1 base and J dropped 3 bases, with 10 bases sitting between them. The germline V gene encodes CDR1 SGHDT and CDR2 YYEEEE. This CDR3 has 14 residues. This clonotype was observed a single time. The target antigen is unknown. Possible read error: a much larger clone is one base away. V and J are TRBV5-6 and TRBJ2-5; D unresolved. Input material: peripheral blood. The receptor was isolated from a woman aged 55-70 years with primary liver carcinoma and hepatitis B virus infection. The CDR3 DNA reads as TGTGCCAGCAGCTTGTGGCCACGGGAAGAGACCCAGTACTTC. Protein sequence: CASSLWPREETQYF.